Here is one T cell receptor beta chain with its context. There is no known antigen for this receptor. Base qualities are not recorded, but no much larger clone differs from it by a single base. The sample's time point label, decoded: cycle 4 day 1 (C4D1), after more than five weeks of nivolumab. Every trial patient had relapsed following autologous stem cell transplantation, and prior brentuximab vedotin exposure was what differed among cohorts A, B and C. Using a Miltenyi CD4+ T cell isolation kit, CD4+ T cells were purified from thawed PBMCs through magnetic negative selection. The trial cohort included fewer than 60 patients with relapsed/refractory classical Hodgkin lymphoma, and each patient had a best overall response of complete response, partial response or progressive disease. Single-agent nivolumab was administered to trial patients in the multi-cohort phase II CheckMate 205 trial. An independent review committee assessed best overall response by applying the 2007 International Working Group response criteria. Trial PBMCs were collected just before the start of nivolumab (C1D1) and during therapy at cycle 2 day 1 and cycle 4 day 1. After peripheral blood was drawn into 8 mL Vacutainer Cell Preparation Tubes, PBMCs were isolated by centrifugation and then cryopreserved. Purified CD4+ and CD8+ fractions were generated only in cases for which an additional PBMC sample was available. Magnetically labelled cells were depleted on LS columns in a quadroMACS separator, and the flow-through was collected as the purified fraction.

The data stem from a study of PD-1 blockade in classical Hodgkin lymphoma (dated by TCRdb to about 2020). In terms of the full investigation: Nivolumab dosing was 3 mg/kg intravenously every 2 weeks, continuing until either disease progression or unacceptable toxicity. The study used CyTOF and TCR beta sequencing to define a peripheral blood immune signature of response to PD-1 blockade in classical Hodgkin lymphoma.

The Qiagen DNeasy kit was used to extract genomic DNA both from unsorted PBMCs and from the negatively selected CD4+ and CD8+ fractions. Amplification of TCR beta CDR3 regions was done by immunoSEQ multiplex PCR with primers that anneal to V and J segments. A synthetic immune receptor repertoire was used to minimize amplification bias, and any residual bias was removed computationally once sequencing was done. The original pipeline was this. Custom Python scripts were used to quantify repertoire diversity as the Shannon entropy index. Unsorted, CD4+ and CD8+ repertoires were analyzed separately, except for combined analyses in which CD4+ and CD8+ sequences were merged in silico. A clone was considered expanded if an increase in frequency of at least 2-fold after treatment relative to C1D1 was found, and a pseudocount of 0.5 was applied to clones undetected at baseline. Singleton clones were defined as clones with 0 or 1 copy at C1D1, and non-singleton clones were defined as clones with 2 or more copies. Clones expanded in unsorted samples were labelled as CD4+, CD8+ or unknown by matching protein sequences in sorted samples from the same patient. Wilcoxon tests were applied to paired samples to test diversity changes from C1D1 to C4D1. In TCRdb, the immuneACCESS table is reduced to in-frame sequences with V and J assigned. These tables do not hold every clone; where another copy was compared, an unresolved V gene accounts for under half, and the others remain unexplained. V, J and clone size reflect that table, while D and trimming were determined from the DNA. For this sample there are 20,000 to 25,000 clones; 65% to 90% appear just once. 3% to 4% of the sample is taken by the ten largest.

Taken from the germline V gene, the CDR1 and CDR2 loops are MGHRA and YSYEKL. V loses 3 bases of germline sequence and J loses 3 bases, and the interval between the two ends is 12 bases. The CDR3 holds 16 amino acids from the cysteine to the phenylalanine. CDR3 DNA only is kept here, 48 bases in frame from base 1. What the study reported, not specific to this receptor: CD4+ but not CD8+ TCR diversity rose significantly by C4D1 (p=0.0027 vs p=0.16), most apparent in complete responders (p=0.02). Diversity was lower in patients who began nivolumab less than 1 year after ASCT, so these patients were left out of later analyses to avoid confounding by immune reconstitution. Newly diagnosed patients were reported to have lower baseline TCR diversity than healthy donors, and relapsed/refractory patients were reported to have lower baseline TCR diversity still. Trial patients achieving complete response had baseline diversity similar to newly diagnosed patients, whereas partial responders and progressors had significantly lower diversity. The study covered only a single clinical trial cohort, and the causes of the repertoire differences, possibly disease activity or prior therapy, were still not defined.

This receptor was identified in a human donor with classical Hodgkin lymphoma. The chain is encoded by TRBV4-1 joined to TRBJ1-6; D gene: possibly TRBD1, on 5 matching bases. The specimen was CD4+ T cells from blood, collected before the fourth cycle of nivolumab. In nucleotides, the sequence is TGCGCCAGCAGCCAGCCCGGACACCTCTATAATTCACCCCTCCACTTT. It is translated as CASSQPGHLYNSPLHF.